This TCR beta chain was sequenced during a study of blood T cells in healthy people across ages (dated by TCRdb to the mid-2010s). Background for the entire study: Template switching captured roughly one uniquely barcoded TCR beta cDNA molecule per two T cells in model experiments. To track age-related changes in TCR beta repertoire diversity, the study relied on deep sequencing normalized with unique cDNA molecular identifiers. Four age groups were formed from the donors: young (average approximately 15 years), middle-aged (around 39), aged (more than 55) and long-lived (about 80). To avoid experimental bias, donors of different ages were randomly spread across the sequencing lanes. The study analyzed two additional independent replicas of 1 million unique cDNA reads from the same blood draw for two donors, one aged 18 to 29 and one aged 80 or older. General findings and caveats noted by the study authors: Estimates of total diversity based on one million sequenced T cells were considered lower bounds and underestimates. There was a strong correlation between observed TCR beta diversity and the percentage of naive T cells measured by flow cytometry. Compared with the aged group, more naive CD4+ T cells, fewer expanded clones and increased TCR diversity were shown by the long-lived group, suggesting age selection. Since profiling was done on bulk unsorted PBMCs, naive and antigen-experienced compartments could not be conclusively compared. As age increased, observed TCR beta diversity per million T cells dropped in a roughly linear way, and a significant reduction was already evident by age 40. Because the CMV infection status of the donors was unknown, age-related changes in expanded clonotypes may potentially have been confounded.

This clonotype has a handful of counts. Its antigen target is currently unknown. One base away there is no much larger clone; base qualities are not given. Library generation was performed with 5' RACE. Sequenced using an Illumina HiSeq 2500. A second about 7 to 12 cycle PCR used a sample-barcoded 5' primer and a J-beta primer mix. Each TCR beta cDNA molecule received a unique molecular identifier from a template-switch 5' adaptor carrying 12 random nucleotides. Each sample yielded at least 2.5 million CDR3-containing paired-end reads. First-strand cDNA synthesis was performed from all RNA using the Mint cDNA synthesis kit, with priming by a TRBC-specific oligonucleotide. Following uracil-DNA glycosylase treatment, all cDNA underwent a first 18-cycle PCR with the universal primers M1SS and BC2_uni_R. In the source study's methods: For normalization, 1 million high-quality reads were randomly selected from each sample, with every read carrying a distinct molecular identifier. Instead of being binned into consensus sequences, reads that shared molecular identifiers were thrown out. MiTCR, set to a Q25 quality threshold and the strictest error-elimination algorithm, was used for CDR3 identification, clonotype clustering and error correction. A nonparametric unseen species model using Euler transformation provided a lower-bound estimate of total TCR beta diversity. The raw public reads went through TCRdb reprocessing: fastp at Q25, MiXCR clone calling, in-frame beta chains kept. Each CDR3 protein gets just one entry, which takes the most common genes and DNA from the rows behind it. TCRdb's processing, not the authors', yielded these V and J calls. Across this sample there are 1.5 million to 2 million distinct CDR3 sequences, with roughly 27% seen only once. 7% to 9% of the sample goes to the ten largest clones.

The CDR3 runs 14 residues from the cysteine to the phenylalanine. The sequence is cut down to CDR3 DNA, 42 bases in frame from base 1. Cut back by 5 bases and 0 bases, the V and J ends lie 11 bases apart. The germline V gene gives CDR1 as MDHEN and CDR2 as SYDVKM. The 35 to 40 donors, aged about 6 to 95 years, were systemically healthy Caucasian individuals from Russia. Each donor gave approximately 10 milliliters of peripheral blood, collected into EDTA-treated Vacutainer tubes. Ficoll-Paque density-gradient centrifugation was used to isolate PBMCs, with at least 6 million per sample. Trizol reagent was used to extract total RNA from the PBMCs, yielding at least 5.5 micrograms per sample. For every donor, flow cytometry on a PBMC aliquot measured the percentage of naive CD45RAhigh/CD27high T cells.

Sequenced input: blood. Rearrangement joined TRBV28 to TRBJ2-7; the D segment cannot be called with confidence. The TCR was taken from a woman in her twenties or thirties in good health. The sequence in DNA is TGTGCCAGCAGTCCCCCCCCCGGCTCCTACGAGCAGTACTTC. The resulting protein is CASSPPPGSYEQYF.